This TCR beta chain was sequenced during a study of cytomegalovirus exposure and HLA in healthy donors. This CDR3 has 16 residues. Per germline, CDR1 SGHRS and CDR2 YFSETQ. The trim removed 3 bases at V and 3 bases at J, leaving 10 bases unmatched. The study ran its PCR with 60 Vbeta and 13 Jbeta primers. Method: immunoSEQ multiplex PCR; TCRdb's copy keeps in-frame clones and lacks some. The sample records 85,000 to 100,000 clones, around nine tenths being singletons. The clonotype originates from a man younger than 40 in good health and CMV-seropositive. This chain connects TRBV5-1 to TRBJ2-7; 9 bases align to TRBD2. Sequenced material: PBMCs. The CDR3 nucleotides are TGCGCCAGCAGCTGGGGGGCGCTAGCGGGGTACTACGAGCAGTACTTC. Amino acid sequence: CASSWGALAGYYEQYF.